These 20 T cell receptor beta chains were all obtained from the same sample, sequenced in a study of T-cell reconstitution after alpha-beta-depleted transplantation in children. Construction of the TCRbeta library involved unique molecular identifiers. Via MiXCR, TCRdb re-called the PCR reads, giving one row per CDR3 protein. This sample has hundreds of thousands of distinct CDR3 sequences, with roughly 18% found just once. The material sequenced was PBMCs, mostly from graft donor cells, taken 360 days after TCRalphabeta/CD19-depleted stem cell transplant. The receptors here all came from a male patient between 2 and 10 years old who had a stem cell transplant for acute lymphoblastic leukemia, so the T cells may come from the graft donor.

This clonotype was detected only a few times. The chain recombines TRBV6-5 with TRBJ2-2; 12 bases line up with TRBD1. The CDR3 runs 17 residues. V trimming: 2 bases; J trimming: 5 bases; junction bases outside the gene matches: 6. CDR1 is MNHEY and CDR2 is SVGAGI in the germline V gene. CDR3 bases: TGTGCCAGCAGTTACCCCGGGACAGGGGGCAAAACCGGGGAGCTGTTTTTT. The encoded protein is CASSYPGTGGKTGELFF.

The sample holds a few counts of this clonotype. The V and J genes are TRBV7-2 and TRBJ2-1, with 8 nucleotides matching TRBD1. The V segment lost 0 bases and the J segment 4 bases; nucleotides outside the gene matches: 5. Per germline, CDR1 SGHTA and CDR2 FQGNSA. CDR3 size: 16 residues. The CDR3: CASSLAGTGEYNEQFF. In DNA, the CDR3 is TGTGCCAGCAGCTTAGCAGGGACAGGAGAATACAATGAGCAGTTCTTC.

This chain connects TRBV20-1 to TRBJ2-7, with 12 bases matching TRBD2. Germline lookup yields CDR1 DFQATT and CDR2 SNEGSKA (reference sequence). The length of the CDR3 is 16 residues. V was clipped by 1 base and J by 2 bases; unmatched bases: 6. The CDR3 is CSARATSGGITYEQYF. CDR3 coding DNA: TGCAGTGCTAGAGCGACTAGCGGGGGTATCACCTACGAGCAGTACTTC.

The table lists this clonotype with a few counts. J is TRBJ1-2 and V is TRBV29-1; D uncertain. Trimming shortened V by 5 bases and J by 0 bases, and 4 bases separated the two germline ends. This CDR3 region has 11 residues. Germline V lookup: CDR1 SQVTM, CDR2 ANQGSEA. CDR3 DNA: TGCAGCGTTTCGGCTAACTATGGCTACACCTTC. As protein: CSVSANYGYTF.

The V and J genes are TRBV12-3 or TRBV12-4 and TRBJ1-5, with 9 nucleotides matching TRBD1. This CDR3 comprises 18 residues. After removal of 0 bases from V and 3 bases from J, the junction contained 9 bases not matched to a gene. CDR3 sequence reads: CASSLAHRGLFNNQPQHF. CDR3 in DNA: TGTGCCAGCAGTTTAGCCCACAGGGGGCTCTTCAACAATCAGCCCCAGCATTTT.

Here the CDR3 DNA reads TGCAGTGCTAGGCCCCCCGCTGATAGCACAGATACGCAGTATTTT. As protein: CSARPPADSTDTQYF. The chain employs TRBV20-1 and TRBJ2-3, with no clear D. Germline CDR1 DFQATT, CDR2 SNEGSKA (reference sequence). The CDR3 totals 15 residues. V was pared by 3 bases and J by 0 bases, with 13 bases between.

This clonotype was detected many times. The chain links TRBV20-1 to TRBJ2-7; 7 positions match TRBD2. The V gene end was trimmed by 7 bases and the J gene end by 3 bases; junction bases not matched to a gene: 6. The CDR3 consists of 12 residues. Germline loops: CDR1 DFQATT, CDR2 SNEGSKA (reference sequence). The DNA for the CDR3 is TGCAGTGGCGGGACTACCATCTACGAGCAGTACTTC. Residues: CSGGTTIYEQYF.

V usage is TRBV5-1 and J usage is TRBJ2-5, with D perhaps given as TRBD1 or TRBD2 (6 bases each). This CDR3 spans 15 amino acids. Germline V gives CDR1 SGHRS, CDR2 YFSETQ. V was pared by 0 bases and J by 4 bases, with 13 bases between. CDR3 in DNA: TGCGCCAGCAGCTTGGTTGGGGGGCCAGGAGAGACCCAGTACTTC. Protein product: CASSLVGGPGETQYF.

This clonotype was seen a few times. CDR3 protein: CAISESQSEQPQHF. The CDR3 nucleotides read TGTGCCATCAGTGAGTCCCAGAGTGAACAGCCCCAGCATTTT. The chain combines TRBV10-3 with TRBJ1-5; D is unclear. The CDR3 covers 14 residues. Per germline, CDR1 ENHRY and CDR2 SYGVKD. The V and J ends lost 0 bases and 7 bases respectively, with 10 bases between them.

This clonotype was picked up a small number of times. The chain recombines TRBV30 with TRBJ2-5, with 7 bases that match TRBD1. Trimming removed 3 bases from V and 4 bases from J; junction bases left unmatched: 5. This CDR3 has 13 residues. The germline gives CDR1 GTSNPN, CDR2 SVGIG (reference sequence). The CDR3 is CAWRKGAGETQYF. The CDR3 DNA sequence: TGTGCCTGGAGGAAGGGGGCGGGAGAGACCCAGTACTTC.

This clonotype was observed at least ten times. The rearrangement uses TRBV27 and TRBJ1-6; TRBD1 is a possible D gene (5 bases). The germline CDR1 and CDR2 sequences are MNHEY and SMNVEV (reference sequence). V lost 6 bases and J lost 5, with 20 bases in between. CDR3 length: 17 amino acids. The CDR3 coding sequence is TGTGCCAGCAGCGGACTGACTTCGGGGCCCAATAATTCACCCCTCCACTTT. Its protein product is CASSGLTSGPNNSPLHF.

This clonotype has just a few counts. V usage is TRBV20-1 and J usage is TRBJ2-1; the D gene is possibly TRBD1 (6 bases). V gave up 5 bases and J gave up 4 bases, with 15 bases separating them. Germline V CDR1 and CDR2: DFQATT, SNEGSKA (reference sequence). CDR3 length: 14 residues. CDR3 in DNA: TGCAGTGCTCCATACCGGACAGAATACAATGAGCAGTTCTTC. It encodes CSAPYRTEYNEQFF.

This clonotype occurred a few times. This CDR3 is CASTQGMNTGELFF. In DNA form, the CDR3 reads TGTGCCAGCACCCAGGGTATGAACACCGGGGAGCTGTTTTTT. The chain employs TRBV27 and TRBJ2-2; tentatively, D is TRBD1 (5 bases). Trimming removed 7 bases at V and 1 base at J, with 10 bases between. CDR1 MNHEY and CDR2 SMNVEV come from the germline V gene (reference sequence). CDR3 size: 14 residues.

The CDR3, as DNA: TGTGCCAGCACCGCCGGTGGCGGCTACACCTTC. This gives the protein CASTAGGGYTF. J is TRBJ1-2 and V is TRBV7-9; D uncertain. The V end lost 7 bases, the J end lost 8 bases, and 11 bases lay between the germline ends. Germline loops: CDR1 SEHNR, CDR2 FQNEAQ (reference sequence). This CDR3 is built from 11 residues.

The genes are TRBV13 and TRBJ2-7; 8 bases fit TRBD1. Germline V lookup: CDR1 PRHDT, CDR2 FYEKMQ (reference sequence). V dropped 5 bases and J dropped 5; count of bases not matched to a gene: 11. This CDR3 contains 15 residues. CDR3 nucleotides: TGTGCCAGCAGCCCTATCGGACAGGGAAACCACGAGCAGTACTTC. Its translation is CASSPIGQGNHEQYF.

This clonotype was detected only a few times. The V gene is TRBV28, the J gene TRBJ2-2; D remains unclear. With 3 bases removed from V and 6 bases from J, the gap between germline ends came to 5 bases. CDR1 and CDR2 (germline): MDHEN, SYDVKM. This CDR3 contains 12 residues. The CDR3 is CASSFGAGELFF. CDR3 DNA sequence: TGTGCCAGCAGTTTTGGAGCCGGGGAGCTGTTTTTT.

This clonotype showed up many times. V usage is TRBV3-1 and J usage is TRBJ2-7; D not certain. This CDR3 comprises 16 residues. Trimming took 0 bases from V and 2 from J, leaving 14 bases between them. Germline-derived CDR1 and CDR2 are LGHDT and YNNKEL (reference sequence). CDR3 in amino acids: CASSQDQGIPTYEQYF. As DNA, the CDR3 is TGTGCCAGCAGCCAAGATCAAGGGATCCCAACCTACGAGCAGTACTTC.

The J gene is TRBJ2-7, the V gene TRBV5-1; D gene uncertain. The CDR3 runs to 13 residues. Germline CDR1 reads SGHRS; CDR2 reads YFSETQ. The V and J ends lost 3 bases and 0 bases respectively, with 7 bases between them. The CDR3 region has the DNA TGCGCCAGCAGCTACGGACCCTCCTACGAGCAGTACTTC. As protein: CASSYGPSYEQYF.

The rearrangement joins TRBV6-1 to TRBJ1-2, with a tentative D call TRBD1 (6 bases). Per germline, CDR1 MNHNS and CDR2 SASEGT. This CDR3 comprises 16 residues. V gave up 6 bases and J gave up 4 bases, with 21 bases separating them. The DNA of the CDR3 is TGTGCCAGCAGGGACCCGGGGGCGCGAATGAGCTATGGCTACACCTTC. Encoded protein: CASRDPGARMSYGYTF.

The genes are TRBV4-2 and TRBJ2-1, with a weak D call TRBD2 (6 bases). This CDR3 comprises 17 residues. Trimming removed 1 base from V and 0 bases from J, with 13 bases in between. Germline assignment: CDR1 LGHNA and CDR2 YNFKEQ. The CDR3 DNA is TGTGCCAGCAGCCAAGTTGCGGGGCAGAGCTCCTACAATGAGCAGTTCTTC. Amino acids: CASSQVAGQSSYNEQFF.